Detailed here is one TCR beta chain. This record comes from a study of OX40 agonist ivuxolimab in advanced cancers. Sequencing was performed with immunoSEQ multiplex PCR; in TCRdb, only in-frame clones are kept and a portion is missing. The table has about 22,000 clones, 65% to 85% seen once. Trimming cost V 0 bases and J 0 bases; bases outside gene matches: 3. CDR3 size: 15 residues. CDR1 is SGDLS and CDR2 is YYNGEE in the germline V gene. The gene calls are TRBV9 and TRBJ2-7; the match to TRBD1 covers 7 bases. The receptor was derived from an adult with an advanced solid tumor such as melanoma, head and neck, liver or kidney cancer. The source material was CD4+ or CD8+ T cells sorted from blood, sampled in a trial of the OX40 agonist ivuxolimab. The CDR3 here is CASSVGWDSSYEQYF. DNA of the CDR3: TGTGCCAGCAGCGTAGGATGGGACAGCTCCTACGAGCAGTACTTC.